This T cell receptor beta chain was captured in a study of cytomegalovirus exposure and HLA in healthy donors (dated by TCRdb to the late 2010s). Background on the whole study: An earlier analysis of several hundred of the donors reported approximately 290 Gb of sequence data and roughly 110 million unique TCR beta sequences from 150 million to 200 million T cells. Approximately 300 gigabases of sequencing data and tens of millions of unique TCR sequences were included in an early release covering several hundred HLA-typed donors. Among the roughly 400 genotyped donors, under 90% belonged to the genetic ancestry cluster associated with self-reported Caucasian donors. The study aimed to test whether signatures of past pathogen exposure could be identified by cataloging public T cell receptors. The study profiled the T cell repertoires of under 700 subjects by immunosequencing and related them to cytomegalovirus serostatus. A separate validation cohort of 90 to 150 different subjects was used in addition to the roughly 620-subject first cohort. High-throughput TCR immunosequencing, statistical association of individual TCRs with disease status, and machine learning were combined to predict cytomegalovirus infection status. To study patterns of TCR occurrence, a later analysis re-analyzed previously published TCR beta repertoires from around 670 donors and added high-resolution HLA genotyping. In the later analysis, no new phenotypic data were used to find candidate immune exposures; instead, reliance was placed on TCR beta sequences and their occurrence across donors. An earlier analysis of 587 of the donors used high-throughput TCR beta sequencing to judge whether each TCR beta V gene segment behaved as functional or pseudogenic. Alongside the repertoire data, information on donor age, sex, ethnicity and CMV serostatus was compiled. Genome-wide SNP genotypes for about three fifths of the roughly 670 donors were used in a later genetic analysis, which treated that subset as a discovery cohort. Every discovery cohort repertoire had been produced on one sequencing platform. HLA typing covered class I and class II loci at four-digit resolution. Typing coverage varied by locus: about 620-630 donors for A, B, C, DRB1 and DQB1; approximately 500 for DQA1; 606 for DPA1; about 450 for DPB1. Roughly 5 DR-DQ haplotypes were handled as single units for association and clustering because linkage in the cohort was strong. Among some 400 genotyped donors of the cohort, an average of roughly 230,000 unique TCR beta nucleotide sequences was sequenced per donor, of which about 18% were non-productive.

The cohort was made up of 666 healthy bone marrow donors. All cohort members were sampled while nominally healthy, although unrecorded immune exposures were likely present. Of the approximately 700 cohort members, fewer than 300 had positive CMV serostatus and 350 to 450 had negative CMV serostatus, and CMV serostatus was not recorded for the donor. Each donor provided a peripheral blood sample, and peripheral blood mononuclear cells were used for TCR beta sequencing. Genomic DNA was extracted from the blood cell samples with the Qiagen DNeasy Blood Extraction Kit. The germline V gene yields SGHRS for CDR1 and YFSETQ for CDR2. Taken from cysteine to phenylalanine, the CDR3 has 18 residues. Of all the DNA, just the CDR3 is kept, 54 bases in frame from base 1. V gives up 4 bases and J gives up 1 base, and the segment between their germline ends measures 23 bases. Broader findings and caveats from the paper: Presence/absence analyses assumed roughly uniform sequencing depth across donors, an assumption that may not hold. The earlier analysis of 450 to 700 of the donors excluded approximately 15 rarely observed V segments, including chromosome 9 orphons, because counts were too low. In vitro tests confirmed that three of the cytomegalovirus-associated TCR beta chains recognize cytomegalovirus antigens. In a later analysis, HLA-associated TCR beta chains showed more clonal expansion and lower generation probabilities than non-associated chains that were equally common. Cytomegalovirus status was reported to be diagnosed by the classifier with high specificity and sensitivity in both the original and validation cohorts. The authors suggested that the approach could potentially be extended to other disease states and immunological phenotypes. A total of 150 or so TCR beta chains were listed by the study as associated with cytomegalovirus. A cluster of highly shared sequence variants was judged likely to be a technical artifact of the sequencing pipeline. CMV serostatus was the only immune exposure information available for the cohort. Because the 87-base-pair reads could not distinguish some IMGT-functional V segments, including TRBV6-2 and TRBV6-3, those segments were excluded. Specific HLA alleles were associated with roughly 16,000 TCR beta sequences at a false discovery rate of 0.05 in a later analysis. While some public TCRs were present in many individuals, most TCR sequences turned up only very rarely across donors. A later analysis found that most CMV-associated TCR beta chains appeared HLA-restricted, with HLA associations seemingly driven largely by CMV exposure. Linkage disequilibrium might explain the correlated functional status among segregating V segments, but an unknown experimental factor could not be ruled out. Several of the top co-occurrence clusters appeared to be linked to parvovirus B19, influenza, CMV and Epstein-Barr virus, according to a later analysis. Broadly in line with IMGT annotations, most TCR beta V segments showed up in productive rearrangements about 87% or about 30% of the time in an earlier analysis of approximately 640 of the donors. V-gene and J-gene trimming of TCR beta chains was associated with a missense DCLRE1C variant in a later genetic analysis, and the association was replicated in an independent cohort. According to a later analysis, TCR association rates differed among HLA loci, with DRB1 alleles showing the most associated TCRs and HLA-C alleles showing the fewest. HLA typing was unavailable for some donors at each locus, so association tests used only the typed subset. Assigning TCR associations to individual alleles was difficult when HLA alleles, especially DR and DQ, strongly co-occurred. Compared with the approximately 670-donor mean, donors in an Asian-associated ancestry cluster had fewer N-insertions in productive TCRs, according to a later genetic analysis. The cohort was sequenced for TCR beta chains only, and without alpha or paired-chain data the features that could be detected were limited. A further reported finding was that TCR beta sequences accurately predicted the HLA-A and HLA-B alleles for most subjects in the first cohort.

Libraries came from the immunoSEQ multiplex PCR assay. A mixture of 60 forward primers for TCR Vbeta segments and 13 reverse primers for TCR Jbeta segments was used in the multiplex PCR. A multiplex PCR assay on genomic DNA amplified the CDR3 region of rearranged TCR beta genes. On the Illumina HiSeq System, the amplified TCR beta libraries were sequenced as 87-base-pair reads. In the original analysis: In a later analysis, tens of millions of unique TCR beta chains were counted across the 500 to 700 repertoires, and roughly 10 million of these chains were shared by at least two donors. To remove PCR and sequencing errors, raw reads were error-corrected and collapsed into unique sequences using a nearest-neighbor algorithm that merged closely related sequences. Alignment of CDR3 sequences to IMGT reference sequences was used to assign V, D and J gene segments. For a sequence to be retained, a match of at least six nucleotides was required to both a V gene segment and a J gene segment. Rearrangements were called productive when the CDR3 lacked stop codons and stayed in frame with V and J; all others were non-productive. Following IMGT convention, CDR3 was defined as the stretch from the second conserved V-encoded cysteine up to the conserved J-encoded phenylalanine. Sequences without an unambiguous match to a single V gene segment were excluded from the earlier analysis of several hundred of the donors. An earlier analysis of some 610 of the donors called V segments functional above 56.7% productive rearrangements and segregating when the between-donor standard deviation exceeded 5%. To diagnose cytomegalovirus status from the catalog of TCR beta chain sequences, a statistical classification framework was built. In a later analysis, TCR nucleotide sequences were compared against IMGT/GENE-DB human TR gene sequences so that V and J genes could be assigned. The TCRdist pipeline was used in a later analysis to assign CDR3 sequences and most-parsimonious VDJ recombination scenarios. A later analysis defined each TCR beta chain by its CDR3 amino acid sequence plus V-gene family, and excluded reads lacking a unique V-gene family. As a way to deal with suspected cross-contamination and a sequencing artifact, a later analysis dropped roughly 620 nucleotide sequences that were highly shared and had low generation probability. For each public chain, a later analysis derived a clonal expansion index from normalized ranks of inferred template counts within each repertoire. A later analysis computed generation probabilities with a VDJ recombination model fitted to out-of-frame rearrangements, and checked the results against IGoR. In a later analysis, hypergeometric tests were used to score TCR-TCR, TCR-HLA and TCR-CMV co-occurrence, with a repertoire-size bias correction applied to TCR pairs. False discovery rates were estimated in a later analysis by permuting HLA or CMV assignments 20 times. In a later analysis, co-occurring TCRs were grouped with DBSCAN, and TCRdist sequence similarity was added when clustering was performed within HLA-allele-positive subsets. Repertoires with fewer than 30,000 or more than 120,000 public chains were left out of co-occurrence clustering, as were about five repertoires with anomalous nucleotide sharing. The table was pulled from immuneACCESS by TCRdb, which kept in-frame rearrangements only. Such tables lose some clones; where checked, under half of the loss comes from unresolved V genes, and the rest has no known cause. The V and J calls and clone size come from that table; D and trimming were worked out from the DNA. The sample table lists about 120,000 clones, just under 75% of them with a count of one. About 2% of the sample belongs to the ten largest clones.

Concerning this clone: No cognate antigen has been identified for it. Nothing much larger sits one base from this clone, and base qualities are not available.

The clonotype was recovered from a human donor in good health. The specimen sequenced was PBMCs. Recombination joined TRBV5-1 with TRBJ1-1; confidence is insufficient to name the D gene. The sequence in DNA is TGCGCCAGCAGCGGTTTAGGTGCGGTAGATTTTGGGAACACTGAAGCTTTCTTT. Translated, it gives CASSGLGAVDFGNTEAFF. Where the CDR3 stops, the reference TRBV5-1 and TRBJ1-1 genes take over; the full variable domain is KAGVTQTPRYLIKTRGQQVTLSCSPISGHRSVSWYQQTPGQGLQFLFEYFSETQRNKGNFPGRFSGRQFSNSRSEMNVSTLELGDSALYLCASSGLGAVDFGNTEAFFGQGTRLTVV.